Listed below are T cell receptor beta chains from one sample, sequenced in a study of T cell responses to AZD1222 COVID-19 vaccine. Some clones are missing from TCRdb's copy, which holds only in-frame ones; the method was immunoSEQ multiplex PCR. The sample lists some 100,000 clones; approximately 91% were seen once. The specimen comprised peripheral blood, sampled on day 0 of AZD1222 vaccination. These receptors came from an adult in good health. Each CDR3 is given with its conserved first and last residue. The D gene is left open where the match is weak. Rows give clone size only sometimes, using once, few, many, or a class for an expanded clone.

abundance	v_gene	d_gene	j_gene	CDR3aa	CDR3nt
-	TRBV6-6	-	TRBJ2-7	CASTFPETYEQYF	TGTGCCAGCACCTTCCCAGAGACTTACGAGCAGTACTTC
-	TRBV6-5	TRBD1	TRBJ2-2	CASSRDSLGELFF	TGTGCCAGCAGTAGGGACAGCCTAGGGGAGCTGTTTTTT
-	TRBV12-1	-	TRBJ1-5	CASSGRTGGVGHQPQHF	TGTGCCAGCAGCGGCCGGACAGGGGGCGTCGGTCATCAGCCCCAGCATTTT
-	TRBV28	-	TRBJ1-4	CATQRGFWAEKLFF	TGTGCCACCCAACGGGGGTTTTGGGCTGAAAAACTGTTTTTT
few	TRBV5-4	-	TRBJ2-1	CASSLRESEQFF	TGTGCCAGCAGCTTGAGGGAGTCTGAGCAGTTCTTC
few	TRBV12-5	TRBD1	TRBJ2-7	CASGLSGGDEQYF	TGTGCTAGTGGTTTGTCAGGGGGCGACGAGCAGTACTTC
-	TRBV28	-	TRBJ2-7	CASSLGGARNEQYF	TGTGCCAGCAGTTTAGGGGGGGCGCGGAACGAGCAGTACTTC
-	TRBV9	-	TRBJ2-5	CASSVRGEETQYF	TGTGCCAGCAGCGTACGAGGGGAAGAGACCCAGTACTTC
-	TRBV7-9	-	TRBJ2-2	CASSPKGGAHNGGELFF	TGTGCCAGCAGCCCCAAGGGGGGGGCCCATAACGGCGGGGAGCTGTTTTTT
-	TRBV4-2	-	TRBJ2-5	CASSQDRLGETQYF	TGTGCCAGCAGCCAAGACCGTCTGGGTGAGACCCAGTACTTC
once	TRBV6-5	TRBD1	TRBJ1-5	CASSRDRGGNQPQHF	TGTGCCAGCAGCCGGGACAGGGGAGGCAATCAGCCCCAGCATTTT
-	TRBV18	TRBD1	TRBJ1-2	CASSASGQGMDGYTF	TGTGCCAGCTCAGCATCGGGACAGGGTATGGATGGCTACACCTTC
-	TRBV28	-	TRBJ1-2	CASSLPMGHGLANYGYTF	TGTGCCAGCAGTCTACCTATGGGGCACGGTCTAGCTAACTATGGCTACACCTTC
-	TRBV7-2	TRBD1	TRBJ1-2	CASSFRDRGRVGYGYTF	TGTGCCAGCAGCTTTCGGGACAGGGGGAGGGTAGGATATGGCTACACCTTC
-	TRBV7-3	-	TRBJ2-1	CASSLAGSSYNEQFF	TGTGCCAGCAGCTTAGCCGGTAGCTCCTACAATGAGCAGTTCTTC
-	TRBV27	-	TRBJ1-1	CASSLFGQSNTEAFF	TGTGCCAGCAGTTTATTTGGACAGTCGAACACTGAAGCTTTCTTT
-	TRBV7-2	-	TRBJ1-4	CASSSATNEKLFF	TGTGCCAGCAGTTCTGCAACTAATGAAAAACTGTTTTTT